This TCR beta chain is from a study of vaccination and CD4 T cells after COVID-19. V dropped 1 base and J dropped 4 bases, with 16 bases sitting between them. Germline assignment: CDR1 SGHVS and CDR2 FQNEAQ. The length of the CDR3 is 17 residues. The Oncomine TCR Beta short-read assay generated sequence data from the DNA of cultured CD4+ T cells. A single record per CDR3 protein comes from TCRdb applying MiXCR to the PCR reads. The sample lists more than 13,000 distinct CDR3 sequences; less than 65% were seen once. Regarding this clonotype: Its antigen remains unknown.

The treatment here: approximately 9-day PBMC culture with coronavirus spike peptide pools or control peptides (ViraFEST assay). The input for sequencing was CD4+ T cells from blood, cultured in vitro, taken before SARS-CoV-2 vaccination. The chain couples TRBV7-8 to TRBJ2-2; perhaps TRBD1 as D (6 bases). The sequence was collected from a human donor who had recovered from COVID-19. The CDR3 DNA follows: TGTGCCAGCAGCTTAGTATTGTCAGGGGAGACCACCGGGGAGCTGTTTTTT. This codes for CASSLVLSGETTGELFF. The full variable domain, rest sourced from reference TRBV7-8 and TRBJ2-2, is GAGVSQSPRYKVAKRGQDVALRCDPISGHVSLFWYQQALGQGPEFLTYFQNEAQLDKSGLPSDRFFAERPEGSVSTLKIQRTQQEDSAVYLCASSLVLSGETTGELFFGEGSRLTVL.